This T cell receptor beta chain was recovered during a study of T cell responses to AZD1222 COVID-19 vaccine. Study context: Pooled together were second doses at about 4 or about 12 weeks.

The CDR3 is 12 amino acids. In germline, CDR1 is SGHAT, CDR2 FQNNGV. V lost 1 base, J lost 3 bases, and 4 bases lay in between. Worth noting for this clone: Its target is unknown. Other DNA variants within this sample encode the same CDR3.

General study results and limits: Possibly, clonal diversity was underestimated; donors were largely white British and included more females. Unmutated variant regions are reportedly targeted by nearly half of spike-specific TCRs. Baseline serostatus was positive in only five to seven AZD1222 recipients.

TCRdb's table, derived via immunoSEQ multiplex PCR, lists solely in-frame clones and lacks some. The sample records around 160,000 clones, around 93% being singletons. The source material was peripheral blood, sampled on day 0 of AZD1222 vaccination. The receptor was isolated from an adult in good health. V gene TRBV11-2 combines with J gene TRBJ2-7; D is ambiguous. CDR3 protein: CASSLGVYEQYF. The DNA for the CDR3 is TGTGCCAGCAGCTTAGGCGTCTACGAGCAGTACTTC.